Below, 3 T cell receptor beta chains from the same sample are listed, as sequenced in a study of somatic mutations in cytotoxic T cells in rheumatoid arthritis. Libraries were prepared by immunoSEQ multiplex PCR; TCRdb keeps only in-frame clonotypes and omits some of them. The repertoire holds about 25,000 clones, 82% seen once, with roughly 5% in the top ten. The source material was CD8+ T cells sorted from blood. The source is a man in his forties or fifties in good health.

The chain recombines TRBV2 with TRBJ2-7, with 10 bases that match TRBD1. V shed 3 bases and J 3 bases; nucleotides not matched to a gene: 14. Germline V gives CDR1 SNHLY, CDR2 FYNNEI. The CDR3 contains 18 residues. CDR3 region: CASSERDRGYVGSYEQYF. The CDR3 nucleotides are TGTGCCAGCAGTGAGCGGGACAGGGGCTACGTAGGGAGCTACGAGCAGTACTTC.

This clone is medium-sized by share. The V gene is TRBV13, the J gene TRBJ1-2; D remains ambiguous. Germline-derived CDR1 and CDR2 are PRHDT and FYEKMQ (reference sequence). V lost 2 bases to trimming and J lost 3 bases, with 13 bases between them. The CDR3 is 15 residues long. In DNA form, the CDR3 reads TGTGCCAGCAGCTTAACAGATTTCCGAGACTATGGCTACACCTTC. Residues: CASSLTDFRDYGYTF.

The DNA of the CDR3 is TGTGCCAGCAGGGGACCGACTAACTATGGCTACACCTTC. It encodes CASRGPTNYGYTF. The chain employs TRBV2 and TRBJ1-2; a weak D match, TRBD1 (5 bases). CDR3 length: 13 amino acids. The V gene lost 6 bases and the J gene lost 0 bases, with 8 bases spanning the gap. The germline CDR1 and CDR2 sequences are SNHLY and FYNNEI.